This T cell receptor beta chain is drawn from a study of tumor-infiltrating lymphocytes in primary liver carcinoma. Turning to the study itself: Patients were men and women aged 30 to 69 years. Between about 4 and 10 cm across, the tumors were all of stage T1-T3 N0M0.

Total RNA (roughly 540 ng) served as template for TCR beta cDNA synthesis primed by a constant-region primer. ARM-PCR, slightly modified, supplied the TCR beta libraries through three nested multiplex PCR rounds. The first two PCR rounds used TRBV1-TRBV30 primers with a Cbeta primer, nine to ten cycles each. TCRdb re-called the multiplex PCR reads with MiXCR, one entry per CDR3 protein. The sample includes fewer than 150,000 distinct CDR3 sequences, 50% to 65% of them seen just once. Germline CDR1 reads SGHAT; CDR2 reads FQNNGV. The CDR3 is made up of 17 amino acids. Trimming left V 9 bases short and J 4 bases short, with 26 bases between. It was from about 19-30 mg of unsorted bulk tissue that RNA and DNA were co-extracted. General observations from the study: It was tumor-adjacent and tumor-blood pairs that overlapped less than tumor region pairs did.

Note on this clonotype: Its specificity is unknown.

This sequence joins TRBV11-2 and TRBJ2-3, with D perhaps TRBD2 (7 bases). This clonotype was obtained from a woman aged 55-70 years with primary liver carcinoma and hepatitis B virus infection. Sequenced input: liver tumor tissue from sampling region 1. Noted subset: tumor region T1, superior pole. The CDR3 sequence: CASCLGGLMYTSDTQYF. CDR3 in DNA: TGTGCCAGTTGCTTAGGGGGACTAATGTACACGTCAGATACGCAGTATTTT.